Detailed here is one T cell receptor (beta chain). Its antigen is unknown. These data belong to a study of T-cell reconstitution after alpha-beta-depleted transplantation in children. Study-level points and caveats: Roughly two months post-transplant, alpha-beta T cells reportedly originated from several hundred graft clones that had expanded.

CDR1 is DFQATT and CDR2 is SNEGSKA in the germline V gene (reference sequence). The CDR3 runs 17 residues. Trimming pared 3 bases from V and 9 bases from J, leaving 27 bases between. TCRbeta library construction was performed incorporating unique molecular identifiers. TCRdb analysed the PCR reads with MiXCR anew, one entry per CDR3 protein. This table holds 550,000 to 800,000 distinct CDR3 sequences, around 13% found once. The TCR sequence derives from a girl aged 2 to 10 with congenital amegakaryocytic thrombocytopenia, due to receive a stem cell transplant. The chain combines TRBV20-1 with TRBJ2-1, with a tentative D call TRBD2 (5 bases). Specimen: PBMCs, collected before TCRalphabeta/CD19-depleted stem cell transplant. CDR3 DNA: TGCAGTGCTAGCGAGAGGCCCTACGGACTGGTGAAGGGTGAGCAGTTCTTC. Its protein is CSASERPYGLVKGEQFF.